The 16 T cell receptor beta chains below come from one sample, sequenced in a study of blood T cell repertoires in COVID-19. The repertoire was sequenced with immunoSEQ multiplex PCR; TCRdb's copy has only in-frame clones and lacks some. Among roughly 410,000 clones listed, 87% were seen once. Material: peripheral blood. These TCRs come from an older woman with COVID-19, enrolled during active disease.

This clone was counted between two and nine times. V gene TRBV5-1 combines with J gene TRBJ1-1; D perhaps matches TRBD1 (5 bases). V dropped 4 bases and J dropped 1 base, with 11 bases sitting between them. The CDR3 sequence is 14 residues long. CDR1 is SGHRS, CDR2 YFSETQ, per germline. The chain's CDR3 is CASSLFQGNTEAFF. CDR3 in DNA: TGCGCCAGCAGCCTATTCCAGGGGAACACTGAAGCTTTCTTT.

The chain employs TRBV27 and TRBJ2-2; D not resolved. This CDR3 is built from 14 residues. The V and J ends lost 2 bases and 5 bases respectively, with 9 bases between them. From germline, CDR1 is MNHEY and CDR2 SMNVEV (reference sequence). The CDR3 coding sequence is TGTGCCAGCAGTTTACTCTCTATAACCGGGGAGCTGTTTTTT. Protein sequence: CASSLLSITGELFF.

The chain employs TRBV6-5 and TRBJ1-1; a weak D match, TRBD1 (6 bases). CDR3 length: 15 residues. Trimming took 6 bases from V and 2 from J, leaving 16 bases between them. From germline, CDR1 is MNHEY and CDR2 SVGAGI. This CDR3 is CASSKPDRRNTEAFF. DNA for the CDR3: TGTGCCAGCAGCAAACCGGACAGACGAAACACTGAAGCTTTCTTT.

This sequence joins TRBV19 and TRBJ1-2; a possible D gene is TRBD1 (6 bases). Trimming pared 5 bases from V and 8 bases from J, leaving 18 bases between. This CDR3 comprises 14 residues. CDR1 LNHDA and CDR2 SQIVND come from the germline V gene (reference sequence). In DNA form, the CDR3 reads TGTGCCAGTAGTTCACAGGGTAGGCTAGGGGGCTACACCTTC. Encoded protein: CASSSQGRLGGYTF.

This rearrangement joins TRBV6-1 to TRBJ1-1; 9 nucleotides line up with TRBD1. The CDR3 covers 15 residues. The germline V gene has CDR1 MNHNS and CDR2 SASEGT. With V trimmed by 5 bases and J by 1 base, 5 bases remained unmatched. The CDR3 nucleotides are TGTGCCAGCAGTCGCCGGGGACAGGGGAACACTGAAGCTTTCTTT. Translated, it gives CASSRRGQGNTEAFF.

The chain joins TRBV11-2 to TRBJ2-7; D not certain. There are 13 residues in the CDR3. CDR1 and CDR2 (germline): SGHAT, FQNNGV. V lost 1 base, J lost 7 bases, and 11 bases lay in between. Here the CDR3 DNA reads TGTGCCAGCAGCTTAGGGCAGGCCCAAGAGCAGTACTTC. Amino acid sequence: CASSLGQAQEQYF. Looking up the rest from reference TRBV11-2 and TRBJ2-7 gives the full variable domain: EAGVAQSPRYKIIEKRQSVAFWCNPISGHATLYWYQQILGQGPKLLIQFQNNGVVDDSQLPKDRFSAERLKGVDSTLKIQPAKLEDSAVYLCASSLGQAQEQYFGPGTRLTVT.

The CDR3: CASSDQRQGVTEAFF. CDR3 coding DNA: TGTGCCAGTTCGGACCAACGACAGGGGGTCACTGAAGCTTTCTTT. The chain joins TRBV19 to TRBJ1-1, with TRBD1 identical over 9 bases. This CDR3 comprises 15 residues. Germline values: CDR1 LNHDA, CDR2 SQIVND (reference sequence). The trim removed 8 bases at V and 4 bases at J, leaving 11 bases unmatched.

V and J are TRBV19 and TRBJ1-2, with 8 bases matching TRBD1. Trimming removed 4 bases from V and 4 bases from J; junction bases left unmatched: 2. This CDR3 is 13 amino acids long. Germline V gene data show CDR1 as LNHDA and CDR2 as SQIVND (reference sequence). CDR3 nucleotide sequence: TGTGCCAGTAGTAGGGGACAGGTCTATGGCTACACCTTC. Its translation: CASSRGQVYGYTF.

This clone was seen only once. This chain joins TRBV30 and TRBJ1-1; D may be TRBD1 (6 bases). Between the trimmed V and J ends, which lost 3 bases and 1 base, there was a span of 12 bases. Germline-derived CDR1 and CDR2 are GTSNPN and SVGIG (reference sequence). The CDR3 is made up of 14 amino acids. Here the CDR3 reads CAWRGDRRNTEAFF. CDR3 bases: TGTGCCTGGAGAGGCGACAGGAGGAACACTGAAGCTTTCTTT.

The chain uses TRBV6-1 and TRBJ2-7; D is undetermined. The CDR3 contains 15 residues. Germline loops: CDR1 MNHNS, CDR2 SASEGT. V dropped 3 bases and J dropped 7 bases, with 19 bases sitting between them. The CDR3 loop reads CASSDTILRRWEQYF. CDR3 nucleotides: TGTGCCAGCAGTGATACGATACTAAGGCGTTGGGAGCAGTACTTC.

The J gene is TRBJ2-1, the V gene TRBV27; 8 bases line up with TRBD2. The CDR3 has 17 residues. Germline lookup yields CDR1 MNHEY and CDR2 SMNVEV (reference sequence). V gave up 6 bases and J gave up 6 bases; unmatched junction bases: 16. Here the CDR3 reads CASSPGAGGHRGNEQFF. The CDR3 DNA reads TGTGCCAGCAGCCCCGGGGCGGGGGGACATAGGGGCAATGAGCAGTTCTTC.

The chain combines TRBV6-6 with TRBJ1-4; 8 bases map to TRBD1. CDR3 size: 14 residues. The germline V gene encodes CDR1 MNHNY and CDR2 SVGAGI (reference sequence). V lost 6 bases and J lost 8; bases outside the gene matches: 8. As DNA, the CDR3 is TGTGCCAGCAGCCCCGACAGGGGCGGGGAAAAACTGTTTTTT. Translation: CASSPDRGGEKLFF.

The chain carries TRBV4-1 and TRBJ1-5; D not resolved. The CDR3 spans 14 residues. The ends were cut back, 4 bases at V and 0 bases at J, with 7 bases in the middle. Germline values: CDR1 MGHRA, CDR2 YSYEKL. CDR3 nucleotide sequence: TGCGCCAGCAGCCGAGCAAGTAGCAATCAGCCCCAGCATTTT. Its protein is CASSRASSNQPQHF.

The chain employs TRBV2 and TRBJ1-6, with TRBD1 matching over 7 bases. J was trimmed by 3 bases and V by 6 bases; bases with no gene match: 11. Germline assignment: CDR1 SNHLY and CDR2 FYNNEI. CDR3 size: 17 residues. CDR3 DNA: TGTGCCAGCAGAACTAAAGCGACAGGGATCTATAATTCACCCCTCCACTTT. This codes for CASRTKATGIYNSPLHF.

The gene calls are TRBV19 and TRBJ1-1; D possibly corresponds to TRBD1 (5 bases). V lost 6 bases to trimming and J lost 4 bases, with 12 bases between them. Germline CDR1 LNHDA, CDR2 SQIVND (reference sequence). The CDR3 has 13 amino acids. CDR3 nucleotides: TGTGCCAGTAGCACCCCGGGGGGCACTGAAGCTTTCTTT. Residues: CASSTPGGTEAFF.

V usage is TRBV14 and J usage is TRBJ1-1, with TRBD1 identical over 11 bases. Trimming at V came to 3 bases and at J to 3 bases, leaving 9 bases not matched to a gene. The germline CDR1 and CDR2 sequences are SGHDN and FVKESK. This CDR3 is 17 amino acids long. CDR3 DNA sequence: TGTGCCAGCAGCCAGAAACCGGGACAGGGGGAGGACACTGAAGCTTTCTTT. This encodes CASSQKPGQGEDTEAFF.